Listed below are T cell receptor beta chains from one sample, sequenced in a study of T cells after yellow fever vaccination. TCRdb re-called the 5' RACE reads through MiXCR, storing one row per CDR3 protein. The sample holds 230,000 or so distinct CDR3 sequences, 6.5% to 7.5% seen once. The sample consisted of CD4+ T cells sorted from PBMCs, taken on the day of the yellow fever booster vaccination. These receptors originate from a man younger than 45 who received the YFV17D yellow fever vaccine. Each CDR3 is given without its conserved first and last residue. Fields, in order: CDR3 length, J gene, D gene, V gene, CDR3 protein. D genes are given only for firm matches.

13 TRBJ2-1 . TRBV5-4 ASSLVGQYEGEQF
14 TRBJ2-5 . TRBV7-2 ASSSLFSTGQETQY
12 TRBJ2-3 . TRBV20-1 SASRDHSTDTQY
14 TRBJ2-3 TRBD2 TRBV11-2 ASSLVAGRAGDTQY
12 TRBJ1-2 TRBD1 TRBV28 ASSPGDRVRGYT
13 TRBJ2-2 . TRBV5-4 AGRSGREIGGELF
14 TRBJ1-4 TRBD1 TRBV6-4 ASSQPGQGAYEKLF
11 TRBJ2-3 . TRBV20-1 SAQVGGPDTQY
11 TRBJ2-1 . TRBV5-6 ASSIGPGNEQF
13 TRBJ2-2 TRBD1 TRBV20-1 SAYDGQGDTGELF
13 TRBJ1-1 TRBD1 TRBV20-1 SASGQGALNTEAF
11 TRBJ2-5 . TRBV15 ATSRLARETQY
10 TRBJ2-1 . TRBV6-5 ASKSGYNEQF
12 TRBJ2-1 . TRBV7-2 ASSSGQAYNEQF
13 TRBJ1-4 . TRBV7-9 ASSLTYATNEKLF
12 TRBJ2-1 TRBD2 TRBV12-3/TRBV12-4 ASNLAGGYNEQF
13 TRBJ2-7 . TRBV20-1 SARVPPMSRYEQY
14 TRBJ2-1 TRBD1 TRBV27 ASSLFRTGKYNEQF
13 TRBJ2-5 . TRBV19 ASSPEQWTEETQY
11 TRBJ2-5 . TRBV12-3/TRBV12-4 ASSLEVQETQY
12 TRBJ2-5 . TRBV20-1 SARDDRPTSAQY
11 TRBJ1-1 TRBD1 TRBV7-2 ASSLTGGTEAF
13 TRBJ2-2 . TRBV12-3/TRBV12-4 ASSLGAGNTGELF
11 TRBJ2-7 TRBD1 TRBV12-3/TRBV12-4 ASKGQGAGEQY
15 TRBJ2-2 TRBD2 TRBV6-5 ASSYPSGRLNTGELF
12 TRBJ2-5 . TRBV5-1 ASTSGVGQETQY
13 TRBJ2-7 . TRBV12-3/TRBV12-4 ASSLPGQSLAEQY
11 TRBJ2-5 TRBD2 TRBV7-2 ASIAGVSETQY
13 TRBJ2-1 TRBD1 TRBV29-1 SVVFGTGSYNEQF
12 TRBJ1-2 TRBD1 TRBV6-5 ASSVQGINYGYT
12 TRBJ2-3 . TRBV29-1 SGYIGELVDTQY
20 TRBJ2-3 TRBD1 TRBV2 ASSQTITGKRDRLTSTDTQY
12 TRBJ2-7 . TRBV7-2 ASSLEYGTYEQY
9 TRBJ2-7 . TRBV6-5 ASSDNYEQY
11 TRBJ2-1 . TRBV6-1 ASRRGSYNEQF
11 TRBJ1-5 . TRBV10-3 AISESPAQPQH
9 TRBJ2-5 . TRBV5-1 ASRQKETQY
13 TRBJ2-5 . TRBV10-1 ASSGGQGRQETQY
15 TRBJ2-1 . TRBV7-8 ASRAGGQGAVYNEQF
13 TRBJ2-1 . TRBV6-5 ASSFKVLVRNEQF
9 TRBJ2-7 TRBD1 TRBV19 ATGRGYEQY
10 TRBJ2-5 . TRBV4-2 ASSVAPETQY
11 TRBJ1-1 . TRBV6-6 ASSYAGNTEAF
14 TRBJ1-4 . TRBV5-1 ASSLGGVRGGEKLF
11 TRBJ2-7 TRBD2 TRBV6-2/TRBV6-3 ASSLGLRGEQY
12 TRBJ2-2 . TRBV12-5 ASGLHQAAGELF
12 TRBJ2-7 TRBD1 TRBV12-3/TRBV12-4 ASSSGQGAYEQY
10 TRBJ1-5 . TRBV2 ASRRSNQPQH
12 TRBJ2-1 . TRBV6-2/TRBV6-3 ASSYGTLFNEQF
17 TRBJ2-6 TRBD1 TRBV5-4 ASSLGILQGAAGANVLT
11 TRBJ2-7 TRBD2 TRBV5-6 ASTAGGPEEQY
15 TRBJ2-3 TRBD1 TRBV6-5 ASSYRLPGQGTDTQY
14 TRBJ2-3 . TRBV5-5 ASSLTGGVGTDTQY
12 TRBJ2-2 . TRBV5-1 ASSLEAVTGELF
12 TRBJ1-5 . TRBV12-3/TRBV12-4 ASSFREAGQPQH
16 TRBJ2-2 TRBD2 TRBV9 ASSSRLAGGTNTGELF
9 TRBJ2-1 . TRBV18 ASTYSHEQF
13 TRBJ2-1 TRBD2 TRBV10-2 ASSEVIAGGPEQF
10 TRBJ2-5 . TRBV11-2 ASSSDSETQY
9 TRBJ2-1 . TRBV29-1 SVDRVNEQF